Below are 21 T cell receptor beta chains sequenced from a single sample in a study of control samples from healthy donors and cancer patients. Some clones are missing from TCRdb's copy, which holds only in-frame ones; the method was immunoSEQ multiplex PCR. The table shows around 130,000 clones, with about 89% occurring only once. The specimen was blood. The receptors here all came from a man aged 50 to 60 in good health.

The V call is TRBV6-5, the J call TRBJ1-1, with no clear D. CDR1 MNHEY and CDR2 SVGAGI come from the germline V gene. The V end was cut by 6 bases, the J end by 7 bases, with 15 bases between. The CDR3 is 13 amino acids. The CDR3 is CASSLTLALEAFF. The CDR3 nucleotides are TGTGCCAGCAGCTTGACTCTTGCCCTTGAAGCTTTCTTT.

The CDR3 coding sequence is TGTGCCTGGAGTCAGGCAGGGACCATGAACACTGAAGCTTTCTTT. It codes for CAWSQAGTMNTEAFF. This chain uses TRBV30 with TRBJ1-1; a possible D gene is TRBD1 (5 bases). The CDR3 runs 15 residues. Germline lookup yields CDR1 GTSNPN and CDR2 SVGIG (reference sequence). Trimming removed 2 bases from V and 0 bases from J, with 13 bases in between.

The chain has TRBV6-5 and TRBJ1-4; TRBD1 matches at 9 bases. From germline, CDR1 is MNHEY and CDR2 SVGAGI. V shed 6 bases and J 6 bases; nucleotides not matched to a gene: 5. The CDR3 consists of 14 residues. The CDR3 protein is CASSPGTGYEKLFF. CDR3 DNA sequence: TGTGCCAGCAGCCCCGGGACAGGGTATGAAAAACTGTTTTTT.

V gene TRBV7-9 combines with J gene TRBJ1-4, with 9 positions matching TRBD1. The CDR3 length is 14 residues. The ends lost 5 bases at V and 5 bases at J; junction bases unmatched: 3. CDR1 SEHNR and CDR2 FQNEAQ come from the germline V gene (reference sequence). CDR3 protein: CASSTGTGNEKLFF. DNA of the CDR3: TGTGCCAGCAGCACCGGGACAGGGAATGAAAAACTGTTTTTT.

The chain employs TRBV24-1 and TRBJ1-1, with no clear D. CDR1 and CDR2 (germline): KGHDR, SFDVKD. This CDR3 is 14 amino acids long. The V end was cut by 1 base, the J end by 1 base, with 6 bases between. CDR3 region: CATSDFPENTEAFF. CDR3 coding DNA: TGTGCCACCAGTGATTTCCCAGAGAACACTGAAGCTTTCTTT.

The CDR3 region has the DNA TGCGCCAGCAGATTTCTGACAGGGGAGAACACTGAAGCTTTCTTT. It encodes CASRFLTGENTEAFF. The chain joins TRBV5-1 to TRBJ1-1; 8 bases are a match to TRBD1. Germline CDR1 SGHRS, CDR2 YFSETQ. J gave up 1 base and V 5 bases, and 7 bases lay outside the gene matches. The CDR3 spans 15 residues.

This clone was picked up a small number of times. The chain links TRBV24-1 to TRBJ2-5; no definite D call. The CDR3 loop spans 14 amino acids. The germline gives CDR1 KGHDR, CDR2 SFDVKD. V was shortened by 6 bases and J by 2 bases, with 12 bases between the two germline ends. The CDR3 loop reads CATSSEQPQETQYF. The CDR3 region has the DNA TGTGCCACCAGTTCAGAGCAGCCACAAGAGACCCAGTACTTC.

This clone came up once. The junction departs from germline at one end; a sequencing error may be responsible. The identical CDR3 is also encoded by other nucleotide sequences in the sample. The chain combines TRBV7-2 with TRBJ1-1, with 12 nucleotides matching TRBD1. The CDR3 totals 17 residues. Germline assignment: CDR1 SGHTA and CDR2 FQGNSA. Here the CDR3 reads CASSSYGTGGPNTEAFF. Here the CDR3 DNA reads TGCGCCAGCAGCTCCTACGGGACAGGGGGCCCGAACACTGAAGCTTTCTTT.

V is TRBV5-1 and J is TRBJ1-2; D not certain. CDR3 length equals 14 residues. Deletions cut 0 bases from V and 3 bases from J, with 9 bases between. CDR1 is SGHRS, CDR2 YFSETQ, per germline. This CDR3 reads CASSLASQYYGYTF. In nucleotides, the CDR3 is TGCGCCAGCAGCTTGGCGTCACAGTACTATGGCTACACCTTC.

The chain couples TRBV12-3 or TRBV12-4 to TRBJ2-5, with D unresolved. The CDR3 runs to 12 residues. Deletions cut 6 bases from V and 8 bases from J, with 13 bases between. Here the CDR3 DNA reads TGTGCCAGCAGCCAAATTCCCAGAACCCAGTACTTC. This sequence encodes CASSQIPRTQYF.

The chain uses TRBV7-9 and TRBJ2-3; no definite D call. CDR1 SEHNR and CDR2 FQNEAQ come from the germline V gene (reference sequence). The CDR3 contains 14 residues. Trimming stripped 2 bases from V and 3 bases from J, with 9 bases between. The CDR3 protein is CASSLSLRTDTQYF. CDR3 coding DNA: TGTGCCAGCAGCTTAAGCCTGAGGACAGATACGCAGTATTTT.

The genes are TRBV9 and TRBJ2-1, with 13 bases identical to TRBD2. The junction had 1 base not matched to a gene; V was cut back by 0 bases and J by 4 bases. Germline V gives CDR1 SGDLS, CDR2 YYNGEE. This CDR3 has 16 amino acids. This CDR3 is CASSVGTSGGYNEQFF. CDR3 sequence (DNA): TGTGCCAGCAGCGTAGGGACTAGCGGGGGATACAATGAGCAGTTCTTC.

This chain connects TRBV19 to TRBJ2-5, with a possible D match to TRBD1 (6 bases). Trimming cost V 5 bases and J 4 bases, with 14 bases left between them. CDR1 LNHDA and CDR2 SQIVND come from the germline V gene (reference sequence). This CDR3 is 14 amino acids long. The CDR3 DNA reads TGTGCCAGTAGTGTACAGGGTAGAAGAGAGACCCAGTACTTC. This translates into CASSVQGRRETQYF. The variable domain in full, with the rest retrieved from reference TRBV19 and TRBJ2-5, is DGGITQSPKYLFRKEGQNVTLSCEQNLNHDAMYWYRQDPGQGLRLIYYSQIVNDFQKGDIAEGYSVSREKKESFPLTVTSAQKNPTAFYLCASSVQGRRETQYFGPGTRLLVL.

This clone appeared a single time. This rearrangement joins TRBV14 to TRBJ1-6, with D possibly being TRBD1 (5 bases). Deletions cut 1 base from V and 4 bases from J, with 17 bases between. Germline CDR1 reads SGHDN; CDR2 reads FVKESK. CDR3 length equals 18 residues. The CDR3 spells CASSQGVSRTLYNSPLHF. In DNA form, the CDR3 reads TGTGCCAGCAGCCAAGGGGTATCGCGGACATTATATAATTCACCCCTCCACTTT.

This chain links TRBV7-6 with TRBJ1-1, with TRBD1 identical over 8 bases. Per the germline V gene, CDR1 is SGHVS and CDR2 is FNYEAQ. The CDR3 totals 15 residues. Trimming took 5 bases from V and 11 from J; bases not matched to a gene: 16. CDR3 DNA sequence: TGTGCCAGCAGCCCAGATCCGGGACAGGCTTACAGGGCTTTCTTT. This codes for CASSPDPGQAYRAFF.

This clone was detected once. The rearrangement joins TRBV2 to TRBJ1-5; tentatively, D is TRBD1 (5 bases). The CDR3 loop spans 14 amino acids. Trimming took 2 bases from V and 5 from J, leaving 10 bases between them. Germline loops: CDR1 SNHLY, CDR2 FYNNEI. CDR3 DNA: TGTGCCAGCAGTGAAAGCGAGGGGTATCAGCCCCAGCATTTT. Protein product: CASSESEGYQPQHF. Looking up the rest from reference TRBV2 and TRBJ1-5 gives the full variable domain: EPEVTQTPSHQVTQMGQEVILRCVPISNHLYFYWYRQILGQKVEFLVSFYNNEISEKSEIFDDQFSVERPDGSNFTLKIRSTKLEDSAMYFCASSESEGYQPQHFGDGTRLSIL.

The chain employs TRBV5-8 and TRBJ1-3; TRBD1 might be the D (6 bases). Per the germline V gene, CDR1 is SGHTS and CDR2 is YDEGEE. CDR3 size: 14 residues. V was clipped by 0 bases and J by 2 bases, with 6 bases between them. CDR3 sequence: CASSLGQAGNTIYF. DNA for the CDR3: TGTGCCAGCAGCTTGGGACAGGCTGGAAACACCATATATTTT.

The chain is built from TRBV7-2 and TRBJ1-2; TRBD1 might be the D (5 bases). The CDR3 loop spans 14 amino acids. V was shortened by 7 bases and J by 4 bases, with 16 bases between the two germline ends. Germline V gene data show CDR1 as SGHTA and CDR2 as FQGNSA. Here the CDR3 DNA reads TGTGCCAGCAACGGAACCGGGACCGGCTATGGCTACACCTTC. It is translated as CASNGTGTGYGYTF. Using reference TRBV7-2 and TRBJ1-2 for the parts outside the CDR3, the full variable domain is GAGVSQSPSNKVTEKGKDVELRCDPISGHTALYWYRQSLGQGLEFLIYFQGNSAPDKSGLPSDRFSAERTGGSVSTLTIQRTQQEDSAVYLCASNGTGTGYGYTFGSGTRLTVV.

This chain joins TRBV7-8 and TRBJ2-2; 8 bases agree with TRBD1. This CDR3 has 15 residues. Trimming at V came to 5 bases and at J to 4 bases, leaving 6 bases not matched to a gene. Germline V gene data show CDR1 as SGHVS and CDR2 as FQNEAQ. The CDR3: CASSRGTGGTGELFF. CDR3 nucleotide sequence: TGTGCCAGCAGCCGGGGAACAGGGGGCACCGGGGAGCTGTTTTTT.

The genes are TRBV7-2 and TRBJ1-6, with 11 bases that match TRBD1. Germline assignment: CDR1 SGHTA and CDR2 FQGNSA. V trimming: 2 bases; J trimming: 10 bases; junction bases outside the gene matches: 1. CDR3 length: 14 residues. The DNA of the CDR3 is TGTGCCAGCAGCTTATGGACAGGGGGCTCACCCCTCCACTTT. This sequence encodes CASSLWTGGSPLHF. The full variable domain, completed using reference TRBV7-2 and TRBJ1-6, is GAGVSQSPSNKVTEKGKDVELRCDPISGHTALYWYRQSLGQGLEFLIYFQGNSAPDKSGLPSDRFSAERTGGSVSTLTIQRTQQEDSAVYLCASSLWTGGSPLHFGNGTRLTVT.

The chain employs TRBV9 and TRBJ1-6, with 11 positions matching TRBD1. CDR3 size: 15 residues. The V segment lost 4 bases and the J segment 9 bases; nucleotides outside the gene matches: 6. In germline, CDR1 is SGDLS, CDR2 YYNGEE. CDR3 sequence (DNA): TGTGCCAGCAGCTCCGGACAGGGGGCGGGTTCACCCCTCCACTTT. Translating gives CASSSGQGAGSPLHF.